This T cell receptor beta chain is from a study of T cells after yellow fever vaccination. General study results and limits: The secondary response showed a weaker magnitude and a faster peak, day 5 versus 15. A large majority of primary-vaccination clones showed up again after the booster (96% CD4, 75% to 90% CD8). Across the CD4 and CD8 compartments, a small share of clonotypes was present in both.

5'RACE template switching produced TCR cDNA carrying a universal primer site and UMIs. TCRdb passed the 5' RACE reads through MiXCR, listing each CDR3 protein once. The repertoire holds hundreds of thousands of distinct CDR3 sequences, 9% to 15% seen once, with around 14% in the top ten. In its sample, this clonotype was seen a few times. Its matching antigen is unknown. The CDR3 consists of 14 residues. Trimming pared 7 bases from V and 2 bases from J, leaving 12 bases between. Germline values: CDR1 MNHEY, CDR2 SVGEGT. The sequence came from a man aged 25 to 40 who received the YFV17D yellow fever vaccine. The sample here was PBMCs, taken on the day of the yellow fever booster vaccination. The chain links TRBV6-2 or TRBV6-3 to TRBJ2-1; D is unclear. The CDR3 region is CASTPLNTYNEQFF. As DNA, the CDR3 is TGTGCCAGCACCCCCCTCAATACCTACAATGAGCAGTTCTTC.